Below, 19 T cell receptor beta chains from the same sample are listed, as sequenced in a study of response to subunit inactivated influenza vaccine. TCRdb processed the RT-PCR reads anew with MiXCR; each CDR3 protein has one entry. The sample lists 500,000 to 600,000 distinct CDR3 sequences; over 10% were seen once. The source was PBMCs from blood, collected roughly 6 weeks after vaccination. The receptors were gathered from a man aged 50 to 60 who received an inactivated influenza vaccine.

This clonotype appeared a few times. This chain links TRBV29-1 with TRBJ2-5; D not resolved. There are 13 residues in the CDR3. V was trimmed by 5 bases and J by 5 bases, leaving 15 bases between them. Germline V gene sequence: CDR1 SQVTM, CDR2 ANQGSEA. CDR3 protein: CSVLLGGRETQYF. In DNA, the CDR3 is TGCAGCGTTTTGCTTGGTGGTCGGGAGACCCAGTACTTC.

For the CDR3, the DNA is TGTGCCAGCAGCCTTGCCGTTAGCACCGGGGAGCTGTTTTTT. Its protein is CASSLAVSTGELFF. The chain has TRBV7-9 and TRBJ2-2; D is ambiguous. Germline V gene data show CDR1 as SEHNR and CDR2 as FQNEAQ (reference sequence). V was pared by 5 bases and J by 4 bases, with 11 bases between. The CDR3 extends over 14 amino acids.

This clonotype showed up many times. The chain employs TRBV5-1 and TRBJ1-4; 7 bases agree with TRBD1. The CDR3 runs 15 residues. Germline assignment: CDR1 SGHRS and CDR2 YFSETQ. V gave up 2 bases and J gave up 5 bases; unmatched junction bases: 6. This CDR3 reads CASSFQGQQNEKLFF. The DNA of the CDR3 is TGCGCCAGCAGCTTTCAGGGACAGCAAAATGAAAAACTGTTTTTT.

This clonotype was observed a handful of times. The rearrangement joins TRBV5-1 to TRBJ2-7, with 7 bases lining up with TRBD2. The germline V gene encodes CDR1 SGHRS and CDR2 YFSETQ. Trimming at V came to 4 bases and at J to 5 bases, leaving 12 bases not matched to a gene. The CDR3 has 15 residues. The CDR3 coding sequence is TGCGCCAGCAGCACCCGGAGCGGGAATCGGAACGAGCAGTACTTC. It translates to CASSTRSGNRNEQYF.

This clonotype was counted between two and nine times. This chain joins TRBV20-1 and TRBJ2-5, with TRBD2 matching over 10 bases. V lost 6 bases to trimming and J lost 4 bases; unmatched junction nucleotides: 5. The CDR3 is 13 residues long. Germline lookup yields CDR1 DFQATT and CDR2 SNEGSKA (reference sequence). This CDR3 is CSAPRLAGETQYF. CDR3 nucleotides: TGCAGTGCCCCTCGACTAGCGGGAGAGACCCAGTACTTC.

The chain links TRBV19 to TRBJ1-3, with D unresolved. Trimming stripped 3 bases from V and 0 bases from J, with 12 bases between. This CDR3 spans 16 amino acids. Germline loops: CDR1 LNHDA, CDR2 SQIVND (reference sequence). The CDR3 sequence is CASSISVTLSGNTIYF. In DNA form, the CDR3 reads TGTGCCAGTAGTATTTCAGTGACGCTCTCTGGAAACACCATATATTTT.

In regard to this clonotype: At one boundary the junction diverges from the germline segment, which might be a read error. The chain combines TRBV20-1 with TRBJ1-2, with D maybe TRBD1 (5 bases). CDR3 length: 14 residues. Germline V gives CDR1 DFQATT, CDR2 SNEGSKA (reference sequence). CDR3 protein: CSASPSGRGYGYIF. CDR3 nucleotides: TGCAGTGCCTCCCCGTCGGGGCGGGGGTATGGCTACATCTTC.

The chain recombines TRBV24-1 with TRBJ2-3, with TRBD1 matching 8 bases. CDR1 is KGHDR, CDR2 SFDVKD, per germline. The trim removed 4 bases at V and 3 bases at J, leaving 5 bases unmatched. The CDR3 totals 15 residues. The CDR3 spells CATSDHGQGTDTQYF. The CDR3 bases are TGTGCCACCAGTGACCACGGACAGGGAACAGATACGCAGTATTTT.

This chain uses TRBV7-9 with TRBJ2-7; tentatively, D is TRBD1 or TRBD2 (7 bases each). The CDR3 is 15 residues long. V lost 5 bases to trimming and J lost 0 bases, with 14 bases between them. Germline V CDR1 and CDR2: SEHNR, FQNEAQ (reference sequence). Here the CDR3 reads CASSPGGAASYEQYF. CDR3 bases: TGTGCCAGCAGCCCAGGGGGGGCGGCCTCCTACGAGCAGTACTTC.

V is TRBV7-9 and J is TRBJ2-1; a weak D match, TRBD1 (5 bases). The V end was cut by 4 bases, the J end by 7 bases, with 20 bases between. Germline lookup yields CDR1 SEHNR and CDR2 FQNEAQ (reference sequence). The CDR3 sequence is 16 residues long. CDR3 DNA sequence: TGTGCCAGCAGCTCCCTCGACAGCACCCTTGGGAATGAGCAGTTCTTC. Encoded protein: CASSSLDSTLGNEQFF.

J is TRBJ1-6 and V is TRBV25-1; D is unresolved. The CDR3 sequence is 15 residues long. Germline V lookup: CDR1 MGHDK, CDR2 SYGVNS. Trimming cost V 3 bases and J 8 bases, with 14 bases left between them. DNA for the CDR3: TGTGCCAGCAGTGAGGACGGGGTTTTGGATTCACCCCTCCACTTT. Translating it yields CASSEDGVLDSPLHF.

This clonotype has a handful of counts. The rearrangement uses TRBV21-1 and TRBJ1-5; the listed D gene, TRBD1, was not tested against the DNA. TRBV21-1 is described as a pseudogene. The length of the CDR3 is 17 residues. In nucleotides, the CDR3 is TGTGCCAGCAGCAGGGACAGGCACCAAATTAGCAATCAGCCCCAGCATTTT. Residues: CASSRDRHQISNQPQHF.

Regarding this clonotype: Compared with germline, one end of the junction differs, possibly owing to a read error. The chain employs TRBV9 and TRBJ2-7, with a weak D call TRBD2 (5 bases). The CDR3 totals 13 residues. From germline, CDR1 is SGDLS and CDR2 YYNGEE. CDR3 loop: CPSSGEGTYEQYF. DNA of the CDR3: TGTCCCAGCAGCGGAGAGGGAACCTACGAGCAGTACTTC.

The chain has TRBV7-2 and TRBJ1-2; TRBD1 agrees at 7 bases. The germline V gene encodes CDR1 SGHTA and CDR2 FQGNSA. CDR3 length: 13 residues. V was clipped by 5 bases and J by 4 bases; unmatched bases: 4. The CDR3 loop reads CASSGQVFYGYTF. The CDR3, as DNA: TGTGCCAGCAGCGGACAGGTCTTCTATGGCTACACCTTC. The whole variable domain, filled in from reference TRBV7-2 and TRBJ1-2, reads GAGVSQSPSNKVTEKGKDVELRCDPISGHTALYWYRQSLGQGLEFLIYFQGNSAPDKSGLPSDRFSAERTGGSVSTLTIQRTQQEDSAVYLCASSGQVFYGYTFGSGTRLTVV.

This clonotype was counted only a few times. The chain has TRBV20-1 and TRBJ1-5, with D possibly matching TRBD1 (5 bases). The germline gives CDR1 DFQATT, CDR2 SNEGSKA (reference sequence). The CDR3 totals 14 residues. Deletions cut 0 bases from V and 2 bases from J, with 8 bases between. Written as DNA, the CDR3 is TGCAGTGCTAGAGATGGGGGACGCAATCAGCCCCAGCATTTT. Its protein product is CSARDGGRNQPQHF.

This clonotype was counted between two and nine times. In nucleotides, the CDR3 is TGCAGTGCTAGAGATGAGGACAGGGACCCTTACTACGAGCAGTACTTC. Residues: CSARDEDRDPYYEQYF. This rearrangement joins TRBV20-1 to TRBJ2-7; TRBD1 matches 8 bases. Germline values: CDR1 DFQATT, CDR2 SNEGSKA (reference sequence). The CDR3 sequence is 16 residues long. J gave up 3 bases and V 0 bases, and 10 bases lay outside the gene matches.

This clonotype was picked up many times. The J gene is TRBJ2-3, the V gene TRBV20-1; D is unresolved. This CDR3 has 14 residues. Trimming stripped 3 bases from V and 1 base from J, with 11 bases between. Germline V gives CDR1 DFQATT, CDR2 SNEGSKA (reference sequence). DNA for the CDR3: TGCAGTGCTAGGGACCCCCCCGGCACAGATACGCAGTATTTT. Amino acid sequence: CSARDPPGTDTQYF.

About this clonotype itself: Given a much more abundant clone one base away, this may be a read error. The chain employs TRBV11-2 and TRBJ2-5; D is undetermined. Germline V gene lookup returns CDR1 SGHAT and CDR2 FQNNGV. The CDR3 runs 12 residues. In DNA, the CDR3 is TGTGCCAGCAGCCCTCACCACGAGACCCAGTACTTC. Amino acids: CASSPHHETQYF.

This clonotype appeared many times. The chain couples TRBV20-1 to TRBJ2-3; D is ambiguous. Germline values: CDR1 DFQATT, CDR2 SNEGSKA (reference sequence). The CDR3 runs to 11 residues. Trimming removed 6 bases at V and 4 bases at J, with 8 bases between. DNA for the CDR3: TGCAGTGCCGATTCCTCAGATACGCAGTATTTT. It encodes CSADSSDTQYF.